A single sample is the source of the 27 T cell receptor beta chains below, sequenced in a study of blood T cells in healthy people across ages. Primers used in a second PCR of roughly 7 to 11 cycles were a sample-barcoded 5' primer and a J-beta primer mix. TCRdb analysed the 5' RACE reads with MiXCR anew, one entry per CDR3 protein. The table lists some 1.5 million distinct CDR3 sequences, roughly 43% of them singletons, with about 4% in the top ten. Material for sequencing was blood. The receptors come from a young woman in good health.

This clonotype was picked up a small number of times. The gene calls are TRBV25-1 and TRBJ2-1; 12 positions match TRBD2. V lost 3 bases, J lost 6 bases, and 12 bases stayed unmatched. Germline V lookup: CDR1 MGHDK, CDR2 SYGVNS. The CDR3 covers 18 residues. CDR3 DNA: TGTGCCAGCAGTGATGGGACTAGCGGGCGTCGACTCGCCAATGAGCAGTTCTTC. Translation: CASSDGTSGRRLANEQFF.

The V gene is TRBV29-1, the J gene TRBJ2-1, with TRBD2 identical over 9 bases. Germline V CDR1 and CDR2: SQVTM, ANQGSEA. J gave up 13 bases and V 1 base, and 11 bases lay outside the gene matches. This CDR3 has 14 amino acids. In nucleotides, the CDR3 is TGCAGCGTTGAAGGACTAGCGGACCAAGAGACCCAGTTCTTC. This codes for CSVEGLADQETQFF.

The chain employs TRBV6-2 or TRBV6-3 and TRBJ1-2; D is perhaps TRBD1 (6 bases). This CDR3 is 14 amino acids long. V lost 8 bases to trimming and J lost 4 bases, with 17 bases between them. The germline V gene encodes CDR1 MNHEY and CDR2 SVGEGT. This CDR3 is CASSDRRETYGYTF. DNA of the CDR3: TGTGCCAGCTCCGACAGGAGGGAAACCTATGGCTACACCTTC.

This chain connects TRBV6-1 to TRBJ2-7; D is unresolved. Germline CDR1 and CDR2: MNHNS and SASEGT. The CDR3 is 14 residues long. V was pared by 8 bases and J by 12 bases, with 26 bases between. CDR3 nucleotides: TGTGCCAGCGTTTCAGGTTGGGTCCAAGAGACCCGGTACTTC. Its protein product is CASVSGWVQETRYF.

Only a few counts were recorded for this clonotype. The CDR3 loop reads CASRPLATKRDEQYF. CDR3 in DNA: TGTGCCAGCAGGCCTCTAGCGACGAAAAGAGACGAGCAGTACTTC. The gene calls are TRBV7-8 and TRBJ2-5; weak D call: TRBD2 (6 bases). The J call may be in error: the DNA end matches TRBJ2-7 better. The germline CDR1 and CDR2 sequences are SGHVS and FQNEAQ. The CDR3 consists of 15 residues.

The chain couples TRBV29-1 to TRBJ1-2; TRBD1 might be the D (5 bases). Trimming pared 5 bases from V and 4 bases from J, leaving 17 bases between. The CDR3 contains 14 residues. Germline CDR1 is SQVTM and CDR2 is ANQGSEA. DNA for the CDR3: TGCAGCGTTCTCTCACTCAGGGTTTCCTATGGCTACACCTTC. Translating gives CSVLSLRVSYGYTF.

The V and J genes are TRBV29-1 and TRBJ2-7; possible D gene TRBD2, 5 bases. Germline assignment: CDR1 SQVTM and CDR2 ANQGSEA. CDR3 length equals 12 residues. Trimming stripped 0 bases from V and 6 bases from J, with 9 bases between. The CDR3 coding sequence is TGCAGCGTTGAAGACGGACGGGGCGAGCAGTACTTC. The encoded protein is CSVEDGRGEQYF.

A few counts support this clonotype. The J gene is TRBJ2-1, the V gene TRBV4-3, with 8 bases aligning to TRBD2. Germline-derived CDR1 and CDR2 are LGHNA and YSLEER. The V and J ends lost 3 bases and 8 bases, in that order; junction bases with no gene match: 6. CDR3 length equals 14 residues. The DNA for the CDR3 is TGCGCCAGCAGCCATGGGACTAGTTCCCATGAGCAGTTCTTC. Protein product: CASSHGTSSHEQFF.

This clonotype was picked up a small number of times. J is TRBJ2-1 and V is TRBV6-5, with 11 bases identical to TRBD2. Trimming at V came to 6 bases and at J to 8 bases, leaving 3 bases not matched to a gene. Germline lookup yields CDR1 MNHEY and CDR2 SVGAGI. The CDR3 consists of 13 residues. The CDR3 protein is CASRLAGVDEQFF. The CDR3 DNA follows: TGTGCCAGCAGACTAGCGGGAGTAGATGAGCAGTTCTTC.

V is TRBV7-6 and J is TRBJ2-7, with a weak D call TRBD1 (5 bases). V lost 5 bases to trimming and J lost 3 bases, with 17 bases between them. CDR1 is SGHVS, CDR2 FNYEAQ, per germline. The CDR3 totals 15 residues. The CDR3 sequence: CASSPGPRGFYEQYF. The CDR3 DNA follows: TGTGCCAGCAGCCCGGGCCCAAGGGGTTTCTACGAGCAGTACTTC.

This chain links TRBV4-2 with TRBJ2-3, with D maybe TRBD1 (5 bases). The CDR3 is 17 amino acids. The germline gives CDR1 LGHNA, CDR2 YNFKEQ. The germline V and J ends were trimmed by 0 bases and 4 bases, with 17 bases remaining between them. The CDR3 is CASSQDKAGYSADTQYF. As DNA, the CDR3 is TGTGCCAGCAGCCAAGATAAGGCAGGGTATAGTGCAGATACGCAGTATTTT.

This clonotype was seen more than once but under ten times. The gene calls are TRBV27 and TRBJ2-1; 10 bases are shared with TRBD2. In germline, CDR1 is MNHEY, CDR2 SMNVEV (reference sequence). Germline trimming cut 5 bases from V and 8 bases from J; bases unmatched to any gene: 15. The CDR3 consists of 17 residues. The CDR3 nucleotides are TGTGCCAGCAGTCACAAGGCGTCTAGCGGGGGATTCGATGAGCAGTTCTTC. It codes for CASSHKASSGGFDEQFF.

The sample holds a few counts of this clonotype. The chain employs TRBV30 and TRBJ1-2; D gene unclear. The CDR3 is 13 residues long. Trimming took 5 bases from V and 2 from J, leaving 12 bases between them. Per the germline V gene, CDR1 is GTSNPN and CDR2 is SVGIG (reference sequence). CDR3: CAWAIYNNYGYTF. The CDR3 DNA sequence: TGTGCCTGGGCCATTTACAACAACTATGGCTACACCTTC.

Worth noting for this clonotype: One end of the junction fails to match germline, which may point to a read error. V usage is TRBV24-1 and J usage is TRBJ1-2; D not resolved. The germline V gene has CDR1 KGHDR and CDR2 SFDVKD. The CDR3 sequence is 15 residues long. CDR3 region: CATSDPGRANYGYTF. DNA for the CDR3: TGTGCCACCAGTGACCCCGGAAGGGCCAACTATGGTTACACCTTC.

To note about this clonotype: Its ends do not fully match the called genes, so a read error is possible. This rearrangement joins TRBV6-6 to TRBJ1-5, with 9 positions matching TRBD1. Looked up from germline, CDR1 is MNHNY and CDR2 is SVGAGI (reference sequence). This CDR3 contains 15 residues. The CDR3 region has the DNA TGTGCCCGCAGACCCCCCGGGACAGGGAATCAGCCCCAGCATTTT. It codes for CARRPPGTGNQPQHF.

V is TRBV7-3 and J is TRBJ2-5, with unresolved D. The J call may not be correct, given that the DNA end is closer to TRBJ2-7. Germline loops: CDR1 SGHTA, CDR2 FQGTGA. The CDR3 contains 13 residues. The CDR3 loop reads CASSVDRWGEQYF. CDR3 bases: TGTGCCAGCAGCGTAGATAGATGGGGCGAGCAGTACTTC.

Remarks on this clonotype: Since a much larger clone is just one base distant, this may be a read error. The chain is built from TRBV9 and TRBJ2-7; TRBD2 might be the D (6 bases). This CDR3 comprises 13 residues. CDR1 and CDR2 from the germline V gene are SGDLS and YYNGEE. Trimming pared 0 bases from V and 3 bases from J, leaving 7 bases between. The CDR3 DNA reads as TGTGCCAGCAGCGTAGGCGGGGACTACGAGCAGTACTTC. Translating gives CASSVGGDYEQYF.

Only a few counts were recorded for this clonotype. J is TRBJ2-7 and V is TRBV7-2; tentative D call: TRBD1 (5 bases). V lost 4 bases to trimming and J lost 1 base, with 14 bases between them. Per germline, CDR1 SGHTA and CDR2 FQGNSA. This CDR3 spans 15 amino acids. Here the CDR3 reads CASSSRRALSYEQYF. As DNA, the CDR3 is TGTGCCAGCAGCTCGCGCAGGGCCCTATCCTACGAGCAGTACTTC.

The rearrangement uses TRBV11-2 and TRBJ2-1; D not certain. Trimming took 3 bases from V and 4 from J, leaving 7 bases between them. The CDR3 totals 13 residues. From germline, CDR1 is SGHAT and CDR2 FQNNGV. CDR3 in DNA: TGTGCCAGCAGCTTTCAGTCGTACAATGAGCAGTTCTTC. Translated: CASSFQSYNEQFF.

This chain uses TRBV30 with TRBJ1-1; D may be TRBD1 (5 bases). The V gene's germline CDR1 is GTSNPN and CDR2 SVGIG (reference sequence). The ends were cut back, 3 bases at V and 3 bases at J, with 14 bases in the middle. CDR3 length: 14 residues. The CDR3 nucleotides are TGTGCCTGGAGGGAGTCAGGGAGGGACACTGAAGCTTTCTTT. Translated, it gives CAWRESGRDTEAFF.

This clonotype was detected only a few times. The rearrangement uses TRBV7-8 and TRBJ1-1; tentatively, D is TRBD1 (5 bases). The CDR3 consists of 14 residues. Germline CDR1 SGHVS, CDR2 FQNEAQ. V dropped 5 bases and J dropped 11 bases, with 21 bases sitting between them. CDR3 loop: CASSRGVGSPGAFF. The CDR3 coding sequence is TGTGCCAGCAGCCGAGGGGTCGGATCCCCGGGGGCTTTCTTT.

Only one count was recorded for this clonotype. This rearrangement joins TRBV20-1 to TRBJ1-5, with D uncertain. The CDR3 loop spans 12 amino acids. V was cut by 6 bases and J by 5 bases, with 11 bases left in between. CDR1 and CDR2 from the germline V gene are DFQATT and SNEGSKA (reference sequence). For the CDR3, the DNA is TGCAGTGCGTCATCGCCAGATCAGCCCCAGCATTTT. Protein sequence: CSASSPDQPQHF.

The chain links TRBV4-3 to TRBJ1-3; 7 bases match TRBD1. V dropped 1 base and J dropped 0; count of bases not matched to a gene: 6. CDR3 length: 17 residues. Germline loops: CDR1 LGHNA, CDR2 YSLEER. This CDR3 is CASSQALGGFSGNTIYF. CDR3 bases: TGCGCCAGCAGCCAAGCTTTAGGGGGCTTCTCTGGAAACACCATATATTTT.

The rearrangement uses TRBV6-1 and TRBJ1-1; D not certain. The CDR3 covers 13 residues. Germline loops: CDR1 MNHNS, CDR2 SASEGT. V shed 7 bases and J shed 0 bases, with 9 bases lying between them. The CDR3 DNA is TGTGCCAGCAACGTAAGAGTGAACACTGAAGCTTTCTTT. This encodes CASNVRVNTEAFF.

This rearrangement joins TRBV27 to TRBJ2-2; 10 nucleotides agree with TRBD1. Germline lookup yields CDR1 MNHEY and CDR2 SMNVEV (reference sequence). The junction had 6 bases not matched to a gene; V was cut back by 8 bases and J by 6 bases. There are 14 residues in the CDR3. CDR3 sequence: CASGVGQGAGELFF. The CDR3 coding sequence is TGTGCCAGCGGTGTCGGACAGGGGGCCGGGGAGCTGTTTTTT.

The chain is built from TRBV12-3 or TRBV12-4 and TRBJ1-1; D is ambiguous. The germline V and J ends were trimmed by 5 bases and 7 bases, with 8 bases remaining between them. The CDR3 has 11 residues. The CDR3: CASSRLNEAFF. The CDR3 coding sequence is TGTGCCAGCAGTCGCCTCAATGAAGCTTTCTTT.

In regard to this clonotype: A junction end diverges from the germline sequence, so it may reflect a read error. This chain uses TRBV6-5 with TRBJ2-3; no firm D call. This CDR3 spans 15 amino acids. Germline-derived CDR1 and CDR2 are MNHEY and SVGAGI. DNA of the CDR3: TGTGCCAGAAGTTACTCGTTGGGCAGCACAGATACGCAGTATTTT. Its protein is CARSYSLGSTDTQYF.